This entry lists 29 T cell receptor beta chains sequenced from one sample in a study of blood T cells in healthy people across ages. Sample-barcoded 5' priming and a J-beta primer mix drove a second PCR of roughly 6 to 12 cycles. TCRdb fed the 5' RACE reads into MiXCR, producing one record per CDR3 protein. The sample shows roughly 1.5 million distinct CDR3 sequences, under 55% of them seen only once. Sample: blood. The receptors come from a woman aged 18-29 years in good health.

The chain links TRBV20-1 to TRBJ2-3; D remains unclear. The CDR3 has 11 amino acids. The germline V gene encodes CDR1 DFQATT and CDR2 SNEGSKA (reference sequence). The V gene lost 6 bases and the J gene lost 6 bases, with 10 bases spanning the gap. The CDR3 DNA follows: TGCAGTGCGTCTCTGGTGGATACGCAGTATTTT. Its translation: CSASLVDTQYF.

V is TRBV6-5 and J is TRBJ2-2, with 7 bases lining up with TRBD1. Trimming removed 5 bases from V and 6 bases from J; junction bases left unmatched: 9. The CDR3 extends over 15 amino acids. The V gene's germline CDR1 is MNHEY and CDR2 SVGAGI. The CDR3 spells CASSQDRAIAGELFF. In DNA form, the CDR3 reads TGTGCCAGCAGTCAAGACAGGGCGATAGCCGGGGAGCTGTTTTTT.

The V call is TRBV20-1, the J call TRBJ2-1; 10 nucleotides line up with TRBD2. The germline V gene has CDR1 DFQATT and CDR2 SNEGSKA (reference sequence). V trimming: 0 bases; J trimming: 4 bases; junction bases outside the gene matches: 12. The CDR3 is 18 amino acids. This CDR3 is CSARDLQILAGLYNEQFF. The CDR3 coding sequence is TGCAGTGCTAGAGACCTCCAAATACTAGCGGGACTGTACAATGAGCAGTTCTTC.

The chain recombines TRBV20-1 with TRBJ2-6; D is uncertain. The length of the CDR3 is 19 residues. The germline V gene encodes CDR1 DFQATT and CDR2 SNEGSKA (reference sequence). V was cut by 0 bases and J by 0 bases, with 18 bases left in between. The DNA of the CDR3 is TGCAGTGCTAGAGATCAGATCCAGCAACACTTCTCTGGGGCCAACGTCCTGACTTTC. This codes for CSARDQIQQHFSGANVLTF.

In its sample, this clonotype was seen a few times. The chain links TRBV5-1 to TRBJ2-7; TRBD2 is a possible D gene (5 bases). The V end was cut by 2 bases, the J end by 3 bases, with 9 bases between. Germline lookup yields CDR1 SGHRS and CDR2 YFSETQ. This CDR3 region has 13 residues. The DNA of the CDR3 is TGCGCCAGCAGCTTCGCTAGCAACTACGAGCAGTACTTC. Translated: CASSFASNYEQYF.

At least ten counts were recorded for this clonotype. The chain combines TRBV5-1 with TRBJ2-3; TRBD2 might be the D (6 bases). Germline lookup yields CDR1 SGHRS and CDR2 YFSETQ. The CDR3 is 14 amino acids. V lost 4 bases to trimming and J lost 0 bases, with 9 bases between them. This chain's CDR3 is CASSIGTSTDTQYF. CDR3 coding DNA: TGCGCCAGCAGCATCGGGACTAGCACAGATACGCAGTATTTT.

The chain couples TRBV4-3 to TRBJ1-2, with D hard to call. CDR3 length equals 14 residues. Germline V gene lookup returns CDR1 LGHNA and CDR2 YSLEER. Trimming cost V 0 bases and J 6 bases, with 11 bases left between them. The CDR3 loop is CASSQDYSSNGYTF. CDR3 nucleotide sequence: TGCGCCAGCAGCCAAGATTATTCCAGTAATGGCTACACCTTC.

The CDR3 DNA is TGTGCCAGCAGCCCTGACGGACAGTATACTGAAGCTTTCTTT. It translates to CASSPDGQYTEAFF. This chain connects TRBV6-5 to TRBJ1-1, with TRBD1 as a possible D gene (6 bases). The germline CDR1 and CDR2 sequences are MNHEY and SVGAGI. CDR3 length equals 14 residues. V was trimmed by 6 bases and J by 5 bases, leaving 16 bases between them.

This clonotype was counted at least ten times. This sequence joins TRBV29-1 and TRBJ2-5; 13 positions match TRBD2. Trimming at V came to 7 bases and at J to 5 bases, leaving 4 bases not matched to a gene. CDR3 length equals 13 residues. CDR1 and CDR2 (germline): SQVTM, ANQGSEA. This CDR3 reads CSARTSGSETQYF. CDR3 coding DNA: TGCAGCGCAAGGACTAGCGGGAGTGAGACCCAGTACTTC.

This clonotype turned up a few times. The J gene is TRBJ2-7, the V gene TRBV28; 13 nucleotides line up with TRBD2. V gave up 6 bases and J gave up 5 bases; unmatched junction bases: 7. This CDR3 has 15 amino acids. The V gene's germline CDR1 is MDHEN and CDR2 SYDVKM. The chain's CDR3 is CASRTGLAGKHEQYF. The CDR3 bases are TGTGCCAGCAGGACGGGACTAGCGGGGAAACACGAGCAGTACTTC. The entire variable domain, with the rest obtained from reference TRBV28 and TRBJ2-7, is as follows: DVKVTQSSRYLVKRTGEKVFLECVQDMDHENMFWYRQDPGLGLRLIYFSYDVKMKEKGDIPEGYSVSREKKERFSLILESASTNQTSMYLCASRTGLAGKHEQYFGPGTRLTVT.

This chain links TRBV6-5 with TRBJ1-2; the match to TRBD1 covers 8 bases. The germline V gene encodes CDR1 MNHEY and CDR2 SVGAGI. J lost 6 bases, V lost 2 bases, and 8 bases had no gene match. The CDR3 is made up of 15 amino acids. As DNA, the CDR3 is TGTGCCAGCAGTTACATGGACAGGGAGAGGGATGGCTACACCTTC. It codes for CASSYMDRERDGYTF.

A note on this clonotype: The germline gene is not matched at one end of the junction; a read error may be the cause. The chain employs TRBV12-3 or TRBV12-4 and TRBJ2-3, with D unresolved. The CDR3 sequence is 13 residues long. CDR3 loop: CVSSADWTDTQYF. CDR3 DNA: TGTGTCAGCAGTGCGGATTGGACAGATACGCAGTATTTT.

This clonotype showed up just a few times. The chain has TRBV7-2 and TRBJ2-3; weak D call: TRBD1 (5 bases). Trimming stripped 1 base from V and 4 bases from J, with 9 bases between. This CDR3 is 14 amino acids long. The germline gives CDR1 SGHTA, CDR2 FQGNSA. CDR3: CASSLETGPDTQYF. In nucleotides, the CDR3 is TGTGCCAGCAGCTTAGAAACAGGACCAGATACGCAGTATTTT.

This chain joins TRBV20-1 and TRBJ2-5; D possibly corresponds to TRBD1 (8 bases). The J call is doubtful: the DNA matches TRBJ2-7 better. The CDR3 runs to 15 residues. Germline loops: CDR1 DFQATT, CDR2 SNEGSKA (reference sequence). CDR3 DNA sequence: TGCAGTGCTAGAGATGTGACAGGGGAGGGTTACGAGCAGTACTTC. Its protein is CSARDVTGEGYEQYF.

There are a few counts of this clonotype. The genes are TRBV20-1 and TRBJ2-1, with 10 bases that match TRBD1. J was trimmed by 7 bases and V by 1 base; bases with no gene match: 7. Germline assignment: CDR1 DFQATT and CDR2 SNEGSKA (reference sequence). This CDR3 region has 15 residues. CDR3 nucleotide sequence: TGCAGTGCTAGAGCCGGGACAGGGGTGGGAAATGAGCAGTTCTTC. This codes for CSARAGTGVGNEQFF.

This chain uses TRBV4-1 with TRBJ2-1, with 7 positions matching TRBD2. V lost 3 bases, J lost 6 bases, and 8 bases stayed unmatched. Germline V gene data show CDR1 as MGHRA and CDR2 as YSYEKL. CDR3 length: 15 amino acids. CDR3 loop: CASSQLGLPPNEQFF. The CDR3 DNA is TGCGCCAGCAGCCAGTTGGGACTACCCCCCAATGAGCAGTTCTTC.

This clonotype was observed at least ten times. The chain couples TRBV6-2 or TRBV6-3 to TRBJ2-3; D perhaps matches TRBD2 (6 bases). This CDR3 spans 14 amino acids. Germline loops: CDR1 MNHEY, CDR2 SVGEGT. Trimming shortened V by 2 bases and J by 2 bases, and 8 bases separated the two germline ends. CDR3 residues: CASSYGGPTDTQYF. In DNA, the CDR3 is TGTGCCAGCAGTTACGGAGGGCCCACAGATACGCAGTATTTT.

The CDR3 protein is CASSQMAAGGDYGYTF. The CDR3 nucleotides read TGTGCCAGCAGCCAAATGGCAGCGGGGGGGGACTATGGCTACACCTTC. The rearrangement uses TRBV14 and TRBJ1-2, with a weak D call TRBD1 (5 bases). The CDR3 length is 16 residues. Germline V gene sequence: CDR1 SGHDN, CDR2 FVKESK. The germline V and J ends were trimmed by 2 bases and 3 bases, with 16 bases remaining between them.

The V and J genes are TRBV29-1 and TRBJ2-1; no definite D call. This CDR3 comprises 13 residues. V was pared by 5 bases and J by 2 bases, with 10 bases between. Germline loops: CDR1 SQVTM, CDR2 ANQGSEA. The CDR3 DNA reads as TGCAGCGTTCAGGTACCGGCCTACAATGAGCAGTTCTTC. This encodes CSVQVPAYNEQFF.

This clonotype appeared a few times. In nucleotides, the CDR3 is TGTGCCAGCAGCTCGGAAGCTTTCTTT. It yields the protein CASSSEAFF. The J gene is TRBJ1-1, the V gene TRBV7-9; D is undetermined. Deletions cut 4 bases from V and 8 bases from J, with 2 bases between. CDR3 length: 9 residues. The germline gives CDR1 SEHNR, CDR2 FQNEAQ (reference sequence).

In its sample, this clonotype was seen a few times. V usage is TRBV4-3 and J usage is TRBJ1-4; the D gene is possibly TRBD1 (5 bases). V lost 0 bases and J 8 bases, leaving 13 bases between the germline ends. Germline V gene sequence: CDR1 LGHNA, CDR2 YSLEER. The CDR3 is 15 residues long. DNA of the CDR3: TGCGCCAGCAGCCAAGATCCTGGGGGGAACGAAAAACTGTTTTTT. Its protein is CASSQDPGGNEKLFF.

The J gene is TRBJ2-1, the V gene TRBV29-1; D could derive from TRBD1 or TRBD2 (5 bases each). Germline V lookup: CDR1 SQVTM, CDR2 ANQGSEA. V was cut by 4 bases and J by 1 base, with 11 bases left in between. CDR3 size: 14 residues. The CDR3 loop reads CSVGDQFSYNEQFF. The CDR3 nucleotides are TGCAGCGTTGGGGACCAGTTTTCCTACAATGAGCAGTTCTTC.

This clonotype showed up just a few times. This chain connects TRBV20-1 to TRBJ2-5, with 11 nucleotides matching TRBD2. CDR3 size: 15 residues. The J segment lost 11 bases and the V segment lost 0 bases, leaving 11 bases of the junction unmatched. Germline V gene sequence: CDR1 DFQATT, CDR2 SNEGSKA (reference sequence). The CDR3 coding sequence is TGCAGTGCTAGAGATCGACTAGCGGGGAGCGATGAGCAGTACTTC. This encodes CSARDRLAGSDEQYF.

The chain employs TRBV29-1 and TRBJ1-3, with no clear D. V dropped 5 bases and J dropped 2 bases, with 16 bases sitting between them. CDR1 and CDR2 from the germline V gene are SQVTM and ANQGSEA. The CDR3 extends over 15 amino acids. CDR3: CSVQLPARPGNTIYF. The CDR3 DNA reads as TGCAGCGTTCAATTGCCCGCTCGCCCTGGAAACACCATATATTTT.

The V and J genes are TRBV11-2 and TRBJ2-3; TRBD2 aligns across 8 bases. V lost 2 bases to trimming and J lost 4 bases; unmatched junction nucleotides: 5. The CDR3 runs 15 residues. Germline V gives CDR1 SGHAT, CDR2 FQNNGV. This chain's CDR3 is CASSLLSGGSDTQYF. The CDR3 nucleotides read TGTGCCAGCAGCTTATTATCGGGAGGGTCAGATACGCAGTATTTT. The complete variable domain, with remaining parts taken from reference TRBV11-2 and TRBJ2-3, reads EAGVAQSPRYKIIEKRQSVAFWCNPISGHATLYWYQQILGQGPKLLIQFQNNGVVDDSQLPKDRFSAERLKGVDSTLKIQPAKLEDSAVYLCASSLLSGGSDTQYFGPGTRLTVL.

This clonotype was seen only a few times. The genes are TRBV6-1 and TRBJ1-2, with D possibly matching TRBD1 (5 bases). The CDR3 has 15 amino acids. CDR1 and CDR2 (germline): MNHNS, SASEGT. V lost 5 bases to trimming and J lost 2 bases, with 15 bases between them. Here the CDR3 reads CASSFANKGNYGYTF. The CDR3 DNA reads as TGTGCCAGCAGTTTTGCGAACAAGGGGAACTATGGCTACACCTTC.

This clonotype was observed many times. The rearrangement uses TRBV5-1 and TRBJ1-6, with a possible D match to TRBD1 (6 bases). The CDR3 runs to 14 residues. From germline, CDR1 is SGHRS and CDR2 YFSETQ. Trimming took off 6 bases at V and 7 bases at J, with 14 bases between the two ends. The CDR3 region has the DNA TGCGCCAGCACCTTCGCGACAGGCAATTCACCCCTCCACTTT. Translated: CASTFATGNSPLHF.

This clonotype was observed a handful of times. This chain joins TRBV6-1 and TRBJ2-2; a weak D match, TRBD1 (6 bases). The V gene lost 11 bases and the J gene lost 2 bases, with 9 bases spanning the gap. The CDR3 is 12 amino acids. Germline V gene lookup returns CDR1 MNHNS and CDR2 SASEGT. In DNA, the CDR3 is TGTGCCGGGACAACTAACACCGGGGAGCTGTTTTTT. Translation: CAGTTNTGELFF.

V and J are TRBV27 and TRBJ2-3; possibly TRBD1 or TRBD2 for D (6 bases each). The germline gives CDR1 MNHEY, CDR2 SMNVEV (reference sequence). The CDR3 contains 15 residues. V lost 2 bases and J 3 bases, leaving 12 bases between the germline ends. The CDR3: CASSLGGLWTDTQYF. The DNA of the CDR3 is TGTGCCAGCAGTTTAGGGGGGCTTTGGACAGATACGCAGTATTTT.